A single sample gave rise to the 3 T cell receptor beta chains below, sequenced in a study of blood T cell repertoires in COVID-19. Data came from immunoSEQ multiplex PCR; TCRdb stores just in-frame clones and leaves some out. This table holds some 96,000 clones, approximately 82% found once. Sequencing used peripheral blood. The source of these receptors is a human donor in a cohort sampled during active COVID-19.

In this sample, this clone turned up once. The genes are TRBV4-1 and TRBJ1-4; TRBD1 agrees at 7 bases. The CDR3 is 16 residues long. With 1 base clipped from V and 8 bases from J, the junction kept 10 bases outside the gene matches. Per germline, CDR1 MGHRA and CDR2 YSYEKL. CDR3 DNA: TGCGCCAGCAGCCAAGGGTCAGGGGGTCTATGGGAAAAACTGTTTTTT. This gives the protein CASSQGSGGLWEKLFF.

The chain uses TRBV9 and TRBJ1-4, with D uncertain. The CDR3 extends over 16 amino acids. Germline-derived CDR1 and CDR2 are SGDLS and YYNGEE. V lost 0 bases and J lost 0, with 9 bases in between. CDR3 sequence reads: CASSVGNIATNEKLFF. The DNA for the CDR3 is TGTGCCAGCAGCGTAGGCAACATTGCAACTAATGAAAAACTGTTTTTT. Variable domain in full (rest from reference TRBV9 and TRBJ1-4): DSGVTQTPKHLITATGQRVTLRCSPRSGDLSVYWYQQSLDQGLQFLIQYYNGEERAKGNILERFSAQQFPDLHSELNLSSLELGDSALYFCASSVGNIATNEKLFFGSGTQLSVL.

The rearrangement links TRBV28 to TRBJ2-7; D gene unclear. The CDR3 consists of 15 residues. From germline, CDR1 is MDHEN and CDR2 SYDVKM. Trimming cost V 5 bases and J 0 bases, with 14 bases left between them. The CDR3 protein is CASSPYSPPSYEQYF. CDR3 DNA sequence: TGTGCCAGCAGTCCATACTCACCGCCCTCCTACGAGCAGTACTTC.